Following are 18 T cell receptor beta chains from one sample sequenced in a study of blood T cell repertoires in COVID-19 (dated by TCRdb to about 2020). Library prep was done by the immunoSEQ multiplex PCR assay. What TCRdb holds here is the immuneACCESS table cut down to in-frame rearrangements. Part of the clones is not present; checked against another copy, under half of the missing clones reflect an unresolved V gene, and the others are unexplained. The sample table contains approximately 250,000 clones; only one count was recorded for around 88% of them. The ten largest clones add up to under 5% of the sample. The sample taken for sequencing was PBMCs or T cells enriched from blood (not recorded which). Source of these receptors: a young woman who had recovered from COVID-19.

This clone was detected a few times. The CDR3 sequence is CASSEMSSTGELFF. The DNA for the CDR3 is TGTGCCAGCAGTGAAATGTCCAGCACCGGGGAGCTGTTTTTT. The rearrangement joins TRBV6-1 to TRBJ2-2, with D unclear. This CDR3 comprises 14 residues. V lost 2 bases and J lost 4, with 8 bases in between. Per germline, CDR1 MNHNS and CDR2 SASEGT.

This chain uses TRBV7-9 with TRBJ1-5; TRBD1 matches at 8 bases. The CDR3 is 13 residues long. Germline trimming cut 3 bases from V and 6 bases from J; bases unmatched to any gene: 1. The V gene's germline CDR1 is SEHNR and CDR2 FQNEAQ (reference sequence). In DNA, the CDR3 is TGTGCCAGCAGCTTTACAGGGGGTCAGCCCCAGCATTTT. Amino acid sequence: CASSFTGGQPQHF.

J is TRBJ1-2 and V is TRBV19; 7 bases line up with TRBD1. Trimming took 7 bases from V and 3 from J; bases not matched to a gene: 5. CDR1 is LNHDA, CDR2 SQIVND, per germline (reference sequence). There are 13 residues in the CDR3. In DNA, the CDR3 is TGTGCCAGTACCATTACAGGGGACTATGGCTACACCTTC. It encodes CASTITGDYGYTF. The full variable domain, completed using reference TRBV19 and TRBJ1-2, is DGGITQSPKYLFRKEGQNVTLSCEQNLNHDAMYWYRQDPGQGLRLIYYSQIVNDFQKGDIAEGYSVSREKKESFPLTVTSAQKNPTAFYLCASTITGDYGYTFGSGTRLTVV.

This rearrangement joins TRBV7-2 to TRBJ1-2; D unclear. There are 19 residues in the CDR3. Germline values: CDR1 SGHTA, CDR2 FQGNSA. Deletions cut 2 bases from V and 1 base from J, with 23 bases between. The CDR3 nucleotides are TGTGCCAGCAGCTTAACCCATTACAGAGCTGAAACCGTTAACTATGGCTACACCTTC. This translates into CASSLTHYRAETVNYGYTF.

The V gene is TRBV4-3, the J gene TRBJ2-1; TRBD1 is a possible D gene (6 bases). Trimming took 0 bases from V and 0 from J, leaving 15 bases between them. The V gene's germline CDR1 is LGHNA and CDR2 YSLEER. This CDR3 contains 18 residues. The CDR3 spells CASSQEGLTGSSYNEQFF. In nucleotides, the CDR3 is TGCGCCAGCAGCCAAGAAGGGCTCACAGGGAGCTCCTACAATGAGCAGTTCTTC.

This chain uses TRBV7-6 with TRBJ1-1; D remains unclear. V was pared by 5 bases and J by 7 bases, with 14 bases between. Germline V CDR1 and CDR2: SGHVS, FNYEAQ. The length of the CDR3 is 13 residues. The CDR3 DNA sequence: TGTGCCAGCAGCCCTTCAGAGGTGGGTGAAGCTTTCTTT. Translating it yields CASSPSEVGEAFF.

The count of this clone is one. The V and J genes are TRBV28 and TRBJ1-1, with D unresolved. The CDR3 sequence is 13 residues long. The germline V and J ends were trimmed by 2 bases and 2 bases, with 6 bases remaining between them. Germline V gives CDR1 MDHEN, CDR2 SYDVKM. The CDR3, as DNA: TGTGCCAGCAGTTTAATAGTTAACACTGAAGCTTTCTTT. It specifies CASSLIVNTEAFF. The variable domain in full, completed from reference TRBV28 and TRBJ1-1, reads DVKVTQSSRYLVKRTGEKVFLECVQDMDHENMFWYRQDPGLGLRLIYFSYDVKMKEKGDIPEGYSVSREKKERFSLILESASTNQTSMYLCASSLIVNTEAFFGQGTRLTVV.

The chain carries TRBV19 and TRBJ1-2; TRBD1 aligns across 7 bases. Germline-derived CDR1 and CDR2 are LNHDA and SQIVND (reference sequence). The CDR3 runs to 15 residues. Losses at the gene ends were 8 bases for V and 7 bases for J; bases not matched to a gene: 16. CDR3: CASELASGTVAGYTF. The CDR3 bases are TGTGCCAGTGAGCTCGCTTCCGGGACAGTCGCTGGCTACACCTTC.

The table lists this clone with a count of one. This chain joins TRBV28 and TRBJ1-2; D is perhaps TRBD1 (5 bases). V lost 5 bases to trimming and J lost 8 bases, with 15 bases between them. This CDR3 region has 13 residues. Germline V gene sequence: CDR1 MDHEN, CDR2 SYDVKM. CDR3 protein: CASSQGDTRGYTF. The CDR3 DNA follows: TGTGCCAGCAGTCAGGGTGATACACGGGGCTACACCTTC.

A remark on this clone: Other DNA variants within this sample encode the same CDR3. This chain connects TRBV24-1 to TRBJ1-2, with 9 bases that match TRBD1. The CDR3 extends over 13 amino acids. In germline, CDR1 is KGHDR, CDR2 SFDVKD. Trimming took 4 bases from V and 6 from J; bases not matched to a gene: 2. CDR3 protein: CATSENRGHGYTF. For the CDR3, the DNA is TGTGCCACCAGTGAGAACAGGGGGCATGGCTACACCTTC.

The rearrangement uses TRBV10-3 and TRBJ2-3; D perhaps matches TRBD1 (6 bases). This CDR3 spans 16 amino acids. With 11 bases removed from V and 1 base from J, the gap between germline ends came to 22 bases. Germline CDR1 ENHRY, CDR2 SYGVKD. Written as DNA, the CDR3 is TGTGCCTCTCAGGGGACCCCCAAAGGAGGCACAGATACGCAGTATTTT. It encodes CASQGTPKGGTDTQYF.

The CDR3 region has the DNA TGTGCCAGCTCACGAGAGACAGGGGGGATCCTGGGCACTGAAGCTTTCTTT. Amino acid sequence: CASSRETGGILGTEAFF. The rearrangement links TRBV18 to TRBJ1-1, with 9 bases aligning to TRBD1. Germline V gene sequence: CDR1 KGHSH, CDR2 LQKENI. The CDR3 runs to 17 residues. V shed 4 bases, J shed 4 bases, and the junction held 13 bases outside the gene matches. Using reference TRBV18 and TRBJ1-1 for the parts outside the CDR3, the full variable domain is NAGVMQNPRHLVRRRGQEARLRCSPMKGHSHVYWYRQLPEEGLKFMVYLQKENIIDESGMPKERFSAEFPKEGPSILRIQQVVRGDSAAYFCASSRETGGILGTEAFFGQGTRLTVV.

The V call is TRBV12-5, the J call TRBJ1-6, with D possibly TRBD1 on 6 matching bases. The CDR3 consists of 17 residues. Germline assignment: CDR1 LGHNT and CDR2 FRNRAP. Trimming removed 0 bases from V and 2 bases from J, with 11 bases in between. The CDR3 is CASGLVPGQPYNSPLHF. CDR3 nucleotide sequence: TGTGCTAGTGGTTTGGTTCCCGGACAGCCCTATAATTCACCCCTCCACTTT. Together with reference TRBV12-5 and TRBJ1-6, the CDR3 gives the full variable domain: DARVTQTPRHKVTEMGQEVTMRCQPILGHNTVFWYRQTMMQGLELLAYFRNRAPLDDSGMPKDRFSAEMPDATLATLKIQPSEPRDSAVYFCASGLVPGQPYNSPLHFGNGTRLTVT.

This clone occurred once. The genes are TRBV27 and TRBJ1-2; 8 nucleotides line up with TRBD1. Germline assignment: CDR1 MNHEY and CDR2 SMNVEV (reference sequence). V dropped 5 bases and J dropped 1; count of bases not matched to a gene: 9. This CDR3 has 16 residues. CDR3 protein: CASSHRQGRINYGYTF. The DNA of the CDR3 is TGTGCCAGCAGTCATCGACAGGGGAGGATTAACTATGGCTACACCTTC.

The rearrangement uses TRBV18 and TRBJ1-1; D remains ambiguous. The germline CDR1 and CDR2 sequences are KGHSH and LQKENI. The length of the CDR3 is 14 residues. V gave up 0 bases and J gave up 4 bases, with 9 bases separating them. The CDR3 coding sequence is TGTGCCAGCTCACCACCCACCAGGCCCACTGAAGCTTTCTTT. Its translation: CASSPPTRPTEAFF.

The V and J genes are TRBV27 and TRBJ2-3; D gene ambiguous. The germline CDR1 and CDR2 sequences are MNHEY and SMNVEV (reference sequence). CDR3 length: 15 amino acids. The V end was cut by 7 bases, the J end by 0 bases, with 14 bases between. This CDR3 reads CASTFLGPSTDTQYF. CDR3 bases: TGTGCCAGCACCTTTCTAGGTCCTAGCACAGATACGCAGTATTTT.

The chain combines TRBV2 with TRBJ1-1; 8 bases match TRBD1. Trimming at V came to 3 bases and at J to 3 bases, leaving 6 bases not matched to a gene. Germline values: CDR1 SNHLY, CDR2 FYNNEI. The CDR3 covers 15 residues. CDR3 protein: CASSEDRVWYTEAFF. The DNA for the CDR3 is TGTGCCAGCAGTGAGGACAGGGTCTGGTACACTGAAGCTTTCTTT.

V gene TRBV7-8 combines with J gene TRBJ1-2; 12 nucleotides line up with TRBD1. Losses at the gene ends were 2 bases for V and 1 base for J; bases not matched to a gene: 11. Germline CDR1 reads SGHVS; CDR2 reads FQNEAQ. The CDR3 totals 19 residues. CDR3 bases: TGTGCCAGCAGCTTATTGGGGACAGGGGGCCTCCAGTTTAACTATGGCTACACCTTC. Translating gives CASSLLGTGGLQFNYGYTF.